This entry features one T cell receptor beta chain sequence. The target of this receptor is not known. Base qualities are missing; no much larger clone stands one base away. The cohort was made up of 666 healthy bone marrow donors. Cohort members were all nominally healthy when sampled, although unrecorded immune exposures were likely present. The donor was CMV seronegative and belonged to the group of around 400 seronegative cohort members. A peripheral blood sample was provided by each donor, and peripheral blood mononuclear cells were used for TCR beta sequencing. Genomic DNA was extracted from the blood cell samples with the Qiagen DNeasy Blood Extraction Kit. The germline V gene (reference sequence) provides CDR1 SGHNT and CDR2 YYREEE. The CDR3 contains 14 residues, cysteine and phenylalanine counted. The entry retains the CDR3 DNA only, 42 bases that are in frame from base 1. V is pared back by 0 bases and J by 0 bases, with 5 bases lying between the germline termini.

The data belong to a study of cytomegalovirus exposure and HLA in healthy donors (dated 2017 in TCRdb). At the level of the whole study: An earlier analysis of 587 of the donors reported approximately 270 Gb of sequence data and 117 million unique TCR beta sequences from some 180 million T cells. An early release covering roughly 600 HLA-typed donors comprised around 300 gigabases of sequencing data and tens of millions of unique TCR sequences. Of the approximately 400 genotyped donors, more than 75% were placed in the genetic ancestry cluster associated with self-reported Caucasian donors. The study aimed to test whether signatures of past pathogen exposure could be identified by cataloging public T cell receptors. The study used immunosequencing to profile the T cell repertoires of about 670 subjects and linked those repertoires to cytomegalovirus serostatus. A separate validation cohort of 90 to 150 different subjects was used in addition to the approximately 610-subject first cohort. The study combined high-throughput TCR immunosequencing, statistical association of individual TCRs with disease status, and machine learning to predict cytomegalovirus infection status. To study patterns of TCR occurrence, a later analysis re-analyzed previously published TCR beta repertoires from several hundred donors and added high-resolution HLA genotyping. The later analysis used no new phenotypic data to find candidate immune exposures, relying instead on TCR beta sequences and their occurrence across donors. In an earlier analysis of more than 550 of the donors, high-throughput TCR beta sequencing was used to judge whether each TCR beta V gene segment behaved as functional or pseudogenic. Donor age, sex, ethnicity and CMV serostatus were collected together with the repertoire data. Genome-wide SNP genotypes for about 65% of the roughly 670 donors were used in a later genetic analysis, which treated that subset as a discovery cohort. Every repertoire in the discovery cohort had been generated on one and the same sequencing platform. Both class I and class II loci were covered by HLA typing, at four-digit resolution. Typing coverage differed by locus: A, B, C, DRB1 and DQB1 were typed in about 629-630 donors, DQA1 in 522, DPA1 in 600 to 610, and DPB1 in just under 490. A handful of DR-DQ haplotypes were handled as single units for association and clustering because linkage in the cohort was strong. Among around 400 genotyped donors of the cohort, an average of around 250,000 unique TCR beta nucleotide sequences was sequenced per donor, of which about 18% were non-productive. Broad study findings and their caveats: Some IMGT-functional V segments, including TRBV6-2 and TRBV6-3, could not be told apart with the 87-base-pair reads, so those segments were excluded. A later analysis found that TCR association rates varied across HLA loci, with DRB1 alleles showing the most associated TCRs and HLA-C alleles the fewest. A cluster of highly shared sequence variants was judged likely to represent a technical artifact of the sequencing pipeline. Three of the identified cytomegalovirus-associated TCR beta chains were confirmed in vitro to be specific for cytomegalovirus antigens. In a later analysis, most CMV-associated TCR beta chains were found to appear HLA-restricted, with HLA associations seemingly driven largely by CMV exposure. Because HLA typing was unavailable for some donors at each locus, only the typed subset was used in association tests. Only TCR beta chains were sequenced in this cohort, and the absence of alpha or paired-chain data limited detectable features. According to a later analysis, parvovirus B19, influenza, CMV and Epstein-Barr virus appeared linked to several top co-occurrence clusters. The authors suggested that the approach could potentially be generalized to other disease states and immunological phenotypes. In an earlier analysis of 587 of the donors, most TCR beta V segments appeared in productive rearrangements about 87% or about 30% of the time, broadly matching IMGT annotations. Linkage disequilibrium might explain the correlated functional status among segregating V segments, but an unknown experimental factor could not be ruled out. Compared with the roughly 670-donor mean, donors in an Asian-associated ancestry cluster had fewer N-insertions in productive TCRs, according to a later genetic analysis. Presence/absence analyses assumed roughly uniform sequencing depth across donors, an assumption that may not hold. A further reported finding was that TCR beta sequences accurately predicted the HLA-A and HLA-B alleles for most subjects in the first cohort. V-gene and J-gene trimming of TCR beta chains was associated with a missense DCLRE1C variant in a later genetic analysis, and the association was replicated in an independent cohort. The only immune exposure information available for the cohort was CMV serostatus. Because counts were too low, about 15 rarely observed V segments, including chromosome 9 orphons, were left out of the earlier analysis of some 640 of the donors. The study gave a list of around 170 TCR beta chains associated with cytomegalovirus. When HLA alleles, especially DR and DQ, strongly co-occurred, attributing TCR associations to individual alleles was difficult. Cytomegalovirus status was reported to be diagnosed by the classifier with high specificity and sensitivity in both the original and validation cohorts. A later analysis found that HLA-associated TCR beta chains were more clonally expanded and had lower generation probabilities than equally common non-associated chains. At a false discovery rate of 0.05, a later analysis linked under 20,000 TCR beta sequences to specific HLA alleles. While some public TCRs were present in many individuals, most TCR sequences turned up only very rarely across donors.

The library was produced with the immunoSEQ multiplex PCR assay. A mixture of 60 forward primers for TCR Vbeta segments and 13 reverse primers for TCR Jbeta segments was used in the multiplex PCR. Amplification of the CDR3 region of rearranged TCR beta genes was performed with a multiplex PCR assay on genomic DNA. On the Illumina HiSeq System, the amplified TCR beta libraries were sequenced as 87-base-pair reads. On the study's bioinformatics: A later analysis tallied tens of millions of unique TCR beta chains across the approximately 670 repertoires, and approximately 12 million of those chains were shared by two or more donors. Raw reads were error-corrected and collapsed into unique sequences with a nearest-neighbor algorithm that merged closely related sequences to remove PCR and sequencing errors. Alignment of CDR3 sequences to IMGT reference sequences was used to assign V, D and J gene segments. For a sequence to be retained, a match of at least six nucleotides was required to both a V gene segment and a J gene segment. Rearrangements were classified as productive when the CDR3 lacked stop codons and remained in frame with V and J, and all other rearrangements were classified as non-productive. CDR3 was defined according to IMGT convention as the region running from the second conserved V-encoded cysteine to the conserved J-encoded phenylalanine. The earlier analysis of 500 to 600 of the donors excluded sequences that lacked an unambiguous match to a single V gene segment. In an earlier analysis of a few hundred of the donors, V segments were called functional above 56.7% productive rearrangements and were called segregating when the between-donor standard deviation exceeded 5%. To diagnose cytomegalovirus status from the catalog of TCR beta chain sequences, a statistical classification framework was built. In a later analysis, TCR nucleotide sequences were compared against IMGT/GENE-DB human TR gene sequences so that V and J genes could be assigned. A later analysis assigned CDR3 sequences and most-parsimonious VDJ recombination scenarios with the TCRdist pipeline. In a later analysis, each TCR beta chain was defined by its CDR3 amino acid sequence together with its V-gene family, and reads without a unique V-gene family were excluded. As a way to deal with suspected cross-contamination and a sequencing artifact, a later analysis dropped 450 to 700 nucleotide sequences that were highly shared and had low generation probability. For each public chain, a later analysis derived a clonal expansion index from normalized ranks of inferred template counts within each repertoire. In a later analysis, generation probabilities were computed using a VDJ recombination model fitted to out-of-frame rearrangements, and the results were checked against IGoR. A later analysis scored TCR-TCR, TCR-HLA and TCR-CMV co-occurrence with hypergeometric tests, applying a repertoire-size bias correction to TCR pairs. In a later analysis, false discovery rates were estimated by permuting HLA or CMV assignments 20 times. In a later analysis, co-occurring TCRs were grouped using DBSCAN, and TCRdist sequence similarity was added for clustering within HLA-allele-positive subsets. Repertoires with fewer than 30,000 or more than 120,000 public chains were left out of co-occurrence clustering, as were five repertoires with anomalous nucleotide sharing. Entries here come from immuneACCESS through TCRdb and include only in-frame sequences with V and J called. Some clones fail to appear in such tables; in the studies checked, an unresolved V gene covers under half of the shortfall, and the cause of the remainder is unknown. From that table come the V and J calls and clone size; the DNA was used to work out D and trimming. Here the sample has 150,000 or so clones; almost 80% occur a single time. In total, the top ten clones hold 0.66% of the sample.

The chain couples TRBV5-4 to TRBJ2-3, with the D segment identity uncertain. The sequenced material came from PBMCs. The TCR originated in a male donor in good health and CMV-seronegative. In nucleotides, the sequence is TGTGCCAGCAGCTTGGCCCCTAGCACAGATACGCAGTATTTT. The translation is CASSLAPSTDTQYF.